One and the same sample provided the 5 T cell receptor beta chains below, sequenced in a study of human T cells and chemical hapten exposure. Regarding time point: patch test 1, 2 weeks after DPC sensitization. The treatment is: therapeutic diphenylcyclopropenone sensitization with weekly scalp DPC. TCRdb fed the RACE reads into MiXCR, producing one record per CDR3 protein. Of roughly 200,000 distinct CDR3 sequences listed, about 22% were seen once; the top ten hold under 8.5%. The sequencing here drew on whole blood, taken in connection with sensitization to the hapten diphenylcyclopropenone (DPC). The origin of the receptors is a woman aged 50 to 60 with alopecia areata. Some clones in this sample may be carry-over from other donors' samples.

J is TRBJ1-5 and V is TRBV2, with D unclear. This CDR3 is built from 15 residues. Germline CDR1 and CDR2: SNHLY and FYNNEI. Trimming removed 2 bases from V and 2 bases from J, with 10 bases in between. CDR3 sequence (DNA): TGTGCCAGCAGTGAAAACCGTAGGGGCAATCAGCCCCAGCATTTT. Its translation: CASSENRRGNQPQHF.

The chain uses TRBV5-1 and TRBJ1-1; 7 nucleotides agree with TRBD1. CDR3 size: 16 residues. Germline CDR1 and CDR2: SGHRS and YFSETQ. Trimming at V came to 4 bases and at J to 0 bases, leaving 9 bases not matched to a gene. DNA for the CDR3: TGCGCCAGCAGCGGCTGGGACAGACCCATGAACACTGAAGCTTTCTTT. This gives the protein CASSGWDRPMNTEAFF.

This clonotype was observed a handful of times. The chain links TRBV24-1 to TRBJ2-3, with TRBD1 matching over 8 bases. V was pared by 4 bases and J by 0 bases, with 5 bases of the junction left unmatched. The germline V gene encodes CDR1 KGHDR and CDR2 SFDVKD. There are 16 residues in the CDR3. Written as DNA, the CDR3 is TGTGCCACCAGTGACCGGGACAGGAACAGCACAGATACGCAGTATTTT. Protein: CATSDRDRNSTDTQYF.

The genes are TRBV20-1 and TRBJ1-2; TRBD1 might be the D (6 bases). Germline assignment: CDR1 DFQATT and CDR2 SNEGSKA (reference sequence). The CDR3 runs 16 residues. V lost 0 bases to trimming and J lost 4 bases, with 18 bases between them. CDR3 in DNA: TGCAGTGCTAGAGATTCCGATTTGACAGGACGCTATGGCTACACCTTC. This gives the protein CSARDSDLTGRYGYTF.

The CDR3 DNA reads as TGTGCCAGCAGTTTCCCGGGACTAGCGGGAGGAGCCAAAAACATTCAGTACTTC. As protein: CASSFPGLAGGAKNIQYF. V gene TRBV12-3 or TRBV12-4 combines with J gene TRBJ2-4, with 15 nucleotides matching TRBD2. Germline trimming cut 3 bases from V and 0 bases from J; bases unmatched to any gene: 3. The CDR3 totals 18 residues.